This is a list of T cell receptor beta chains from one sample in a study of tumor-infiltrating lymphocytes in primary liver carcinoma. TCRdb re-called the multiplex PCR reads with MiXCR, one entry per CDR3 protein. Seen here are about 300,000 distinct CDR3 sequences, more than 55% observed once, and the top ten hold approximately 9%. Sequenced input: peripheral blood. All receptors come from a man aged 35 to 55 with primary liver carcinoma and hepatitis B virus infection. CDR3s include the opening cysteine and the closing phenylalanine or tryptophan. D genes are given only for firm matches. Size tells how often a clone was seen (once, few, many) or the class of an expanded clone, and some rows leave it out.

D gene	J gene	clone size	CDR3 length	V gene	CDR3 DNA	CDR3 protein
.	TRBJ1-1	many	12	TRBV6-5	TGTGCCAGCAGTTCCTCGTGGGGGGAAGCTTTCTTT	CASSSSWGEAFF
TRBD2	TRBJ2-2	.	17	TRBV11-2	TGTGCCAGCAGCTCCCCCAGACTAGCGGGAACCGCCGGGGGGCTGTTTTTT	CASSSPRLAGTAGGLFF
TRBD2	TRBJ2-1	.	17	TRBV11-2	TGTGCCAGCAGCCCAGGAGTGCGGACTAGCGAGTACAATGAGCAGTTCTTC	CASSPGVRTSEYNEQFF
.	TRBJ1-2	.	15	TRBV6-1	TGTGCCAGCAGCGGGCCAGGGAGGGTGAACTATGGCTACACCTTC	CASSGPGRVNYGYTF
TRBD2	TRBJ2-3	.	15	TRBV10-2	TGCGCCAGCAGTGAGTCAAAAGCGGGAGTGGGTACGCGGTATTTT	CASSESKAGVGTRYF
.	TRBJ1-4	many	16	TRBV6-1	TGTGCCAGCAGTGGAGCGGGTCTGGCAACTAATGAAAAACTGTTTTTT	CASSGAGLATNEKLFF
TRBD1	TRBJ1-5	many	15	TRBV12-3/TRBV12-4	TGTGCCAGTCAACCGGGACAGGGGAAAAATCAGCCCCAGCATTTT	CASQPGQGKNQPQHF
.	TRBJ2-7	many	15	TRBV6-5	TGTGCCAGCAGTCGAACAGGGTCGGGGGCCTACGAGCAGTACTTC	CASSRTGSGAYEQYF
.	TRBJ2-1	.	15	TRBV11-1	TGTGCCAGCAGCAACTCTAACTCATCCTACAATGGGCAGTTCTTC	CASSNSNSSYNGQFF
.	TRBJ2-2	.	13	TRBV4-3	TGCGCCAGCAGCCGAGAGAGAATAGGGGAGCTGTTTTTT	CASSRERIGELFF
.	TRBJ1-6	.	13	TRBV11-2	TGTGCCAGCAGTTCAGATTGGGGTTCACCCCTCCACTTT	CASSSDWGSPLHF
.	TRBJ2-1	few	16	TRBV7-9	TGTGCCAGCAGCCCATGGGGACTCGGACCTTACAATGAGCAGTTCTTC	CASSPWGLGPYNEQFF
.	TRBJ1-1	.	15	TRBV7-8	TGTGCCAGCAGCTTAGGGCACGGGACCGGCCCTGAAGCTTTCTTT	CASSLGHGTGPEAFF
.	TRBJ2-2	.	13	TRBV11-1	TGTGTCATCGGCGGGTCGAACACCGGGGAGCTGTTTTTT	CVIGGSNTGELFF
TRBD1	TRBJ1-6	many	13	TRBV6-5	TGTGCCAGCAGTTACTTGGGACAGCCTCATAAGCACTTT	CASSYLGQPHKHF
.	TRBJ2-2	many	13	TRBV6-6	TGTGCCAGCAGTTACTCCCACACCGGGGAGCTGTTTTTT	CASSYSHTGELFF
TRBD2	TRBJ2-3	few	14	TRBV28	TGTGCCAGCAGTTTGTACCGGGAGGGTCAAGCGCAGTATTTT	CASSLYREGQAQYF
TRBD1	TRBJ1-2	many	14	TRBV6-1	TGTGCCAGCACCCCGGGACAGGGTGGCTATGGCTACACCTTC	CASTPGQGGYGYTF
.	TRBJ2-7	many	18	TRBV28	TGTGCCATTTCCCCTGGGGCCCGCGCCGGGGCTAGCGTCCACGAGCAGTACTTC	CAISPGARAGASVHEQYF
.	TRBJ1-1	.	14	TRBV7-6	TGTGCCAGCAGCTTAGTGGCGGCCGGAACTGAAGCTTTCTTT	CASSLVAAGTEAFF
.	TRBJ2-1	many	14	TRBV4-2	TGTGCCAGCAGCCTGAGATTCCTAGATCCTCTCGAGTTCTTC	CASSLRFLDPLEFF
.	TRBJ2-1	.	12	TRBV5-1	TGCGCCAGCAGCCTGGGAATTCATGAGCAGTTCTTC	CASSLGIHEQFF
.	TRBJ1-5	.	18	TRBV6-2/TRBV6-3	TGTGCCAGCAGTTACACACCTAGACAGTCTTATAGCAATCAGCCCCAGCATTTT	CASSYTPRQSYSNQPQHF
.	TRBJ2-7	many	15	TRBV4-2	TGTGCCAGCAGCCAAACTCCAAGGGGGTCTGACGAGCAGTACTTC	CASSQTPRGSDEQYF
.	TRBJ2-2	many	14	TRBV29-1	TGCAGCGTTGAAGACCCCCGGGAGACCGGGGAGCTGTTTTTT	CSVEDPRETGELFF
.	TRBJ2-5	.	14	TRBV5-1	TGCGCCAGCAGGATGGGGGTCTCGGCAGAGACCCAGTACTTC	CASRMGVSAETQYF
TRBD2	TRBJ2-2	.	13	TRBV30	TGTGCCGGGAAATGGGGGGGTGTCGGGGAGCTGTTTTTT	CAGKWGGVGELFF
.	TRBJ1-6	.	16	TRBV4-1	TGCGCCAGCAGCCAAGATTTCGACGTGTGGAATTCACCCCTCCACTTT	CASSQDFDVWNSPLHF
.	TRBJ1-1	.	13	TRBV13	TGTGTCAGCAGCTTAGAGCGGGGAACTGATGCTTTCTTT	CVSSLERGTDAFF
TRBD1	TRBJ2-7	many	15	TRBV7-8	TGTGCCAGCAGGGCTGACAGGGGGAGGATCTACGAGCAGTACTTC	CASRADRGRIYEQYF
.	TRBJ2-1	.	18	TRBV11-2	TGTGCCTGCAGCTTAGAACCCGGACAGCCGGGAGGCTACAATGAACAGTTCTTC	CACSLEPGQPGGYNEQFF
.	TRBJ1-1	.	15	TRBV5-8	TGTGCCAGCAGCTGGGGGGGGGAAGATGAAACTGAAGCTTTCTTT	CASSWGGEDETEAFF
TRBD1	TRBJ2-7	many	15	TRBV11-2	TGTGCCAGCAGCTCGTTGACAGGGATCCTTTCCGAGCAGTACTTC	CASSSLTGILSEQYF
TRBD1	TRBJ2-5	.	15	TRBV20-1	TGCAGTGCTAGTGGGGGACAGGTTAATGAAGAGACCCAGTACTTC	CSASGGQVNEETQYF
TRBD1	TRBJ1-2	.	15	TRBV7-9	TGTGCCAGCAGCTCGGCGAACACAGGGGTCAGTGGCTACACCTTC	CASSSANTGVSGYTF
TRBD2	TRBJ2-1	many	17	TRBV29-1	TGCAGCGTTGAAAACCCCCTTCCTGCGGGAGGACACAATGAGCAGTTCTTC	CSVENPLPAGGHNEQFF
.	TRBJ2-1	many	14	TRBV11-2	TGTGCCAGCAGTATACAGCGGAGTTACAATGAGCAGTTCTTC	CASSIQRSYNEQFF
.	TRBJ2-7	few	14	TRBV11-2	TGTGCCAGCAGCTTGACAGGAAACTCCTACGAGCAGTACTTC	CASSLTGNSYEQYF
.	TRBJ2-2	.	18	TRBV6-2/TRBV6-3	TGTACCAGCAGTCTCGGAGGCCAGCGGGTCCTCGGGGGCGGGGAGCTGTTTTTT	CTSSLGGQRVLGGGELFF
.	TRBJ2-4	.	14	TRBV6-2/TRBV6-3	TGTGCCAGCTGCCCATGGGTGCCGGGGGACATTCAGTACTTC	CASCPWVPGDIQYF
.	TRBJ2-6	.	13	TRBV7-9	TGTCCCGGCAGCTTATCCGGGGCCAACGTCCTGACTTTC	CPGSLSGANVLTF
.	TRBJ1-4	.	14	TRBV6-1	TGTGCCACCTCCCGGGGCTCAAATAATGAAAAACTATTTTTT	CATSRGSNNEKLFF
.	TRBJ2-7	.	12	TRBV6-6	TGTGCCAGCAGTCATACCCTAGGTGAGCAGTACTTC	CASSHTLGEQYF
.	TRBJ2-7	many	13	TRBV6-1	TGTGCCAGCAGTGAAGCGGGACACTACGAGCAGTACTTC	CASSEAGHYEQYF
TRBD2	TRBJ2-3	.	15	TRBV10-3	TGTGCCATCAGTGAGATGGGGGGGGGAGCAGATACGCAGTATTTT	CAISEMGGGADTQYF